The 20 T cell receptor beta chains below come from one sample, sequenced in a study of blood T cell repertoires in COVID-19. TCRdb's table, derived via immunoSEQ multiplex PCR, lists solely in-frame clones and lacks some. The sample contains 65,000 to 75,000 clones, around nine tenths of which appear only once. Sequences were obtained from peripheral blood. Receptors originate from a woman of 80 years or more with active or convalescent COVID-19.

The CDR3 region has the DNA TGCGCCAGCAGCTTTGGGACGGCTAGCGCCACCCGTGTCTCTCAAGAGACCCAGTACTTC. The encoded protein is CASSFGTASATRVSQETQYF. This chain connects TRBV5-1 to TRBJ2-5; a weak D match, TRBD2 (6 bases). The V end was cut by 2 bases, the J end by 2 bases, with 28 bases between. The CDR3 spans 20 residues. Looked up from germline, CDR1 is SGHRS and CDR2 is YFSETQ.

The V and J genes are TRBV2 and TRBJ1-5, with 7 bases lining up with TRBD1. CDR3 length: 17 residues. V dropped 8 bases and J dropped 0; count of bases not matched to a gene: 13. In germline, CDR1 is SNHLY, CDR2 FYNNEI. CDR3 in DNA: TGTGCCAGCGGCGCTAGACAGGGTTTTTATAGCAATCAGCCCCAGCATTTT. Amino acids: CASGARQGFYSNQPQHF.

The rearrangement links TRBV5-4 to TRBJ2-7; TRBD2 aligns across 8 bases. V lost 0 bases to trimming and J lost 2 bases; unmatched junction nucleotides: 4. This CDR3 has 15 amino acids. Germline-derived CDR1 and CDR2 are SGHNT and YYREEE (reference sequence). For the CDR3, the DNA is TGTGCCAGCAGCTTGGGGGCCGGGGGGGCCTACGAGCAGTACTTC. Translated, it gives CASSLGAGGAYEQYF.

This chain connects TRBV19 to TRBJ1-1, with 8 bases that match TRBD1. Trimming at V came to 6 bases and at J to 6 bases, leaving 15 bases not matched to a gene. The CDR3 covers 16 residues. Germline CDR1 LNHDA, CDR2 SQIVND (reference sequence). CDR3 nucleotides: TGTGCCAGTAGACCCAGGGGGCGGTCGTTTGAGGCTGAAGCTTTCTTT. Translation: CASRPRGRSFEAEAFF.

As concerns this clone: A read error may produce the germline difference seen at one junction end. This chain joins TRBV6-6 and TRBJ1-3, with a possible D match to TRBD1 (6 bases). The CDR3 is 14 amino acids. Germline CDR1 and CDR2: MNHNY and SVGAGI (reference sequence). The CDR3 region is CASSAPPNPGDFDF. The CDR3 coding sequence is TGTGCCAGCAGTGCCCCCCCCAACCCAGGGGATTTTGATTTT.

This chain links TRBV2 with TRBJ1-3; D is ambiguous. Germline V gene data show CDR1 as SNHLY and CDR2 as FYNNEI. Trimming took 8 bases from V and 0 from J, leaving 11 bases between them. CDR3 size: 14 residues. The CDR3: CASEEPDSGNTIYF. In DNA, the CDR3 is TGTGCCAGCGAGGAGCCTGACTCTGGAAACACCATATATTTT.

The V gene is TRBV27, the J gene TRBJ2-7, with a weak D call TRBD2 (6 bases). Germline V gives CDR1 MNHEY, CDR2 SMNVEV (reference sequence). With 5 bases removed from V and 7 bases from J, the gap between germline ends came to 21 bases. The CDR3 extends over 15 amino acids. The CDR3 reads CASSRAGLGSKEQYF. CDR3 nucleotide sequence: TGTGCCAGCAGTCGGGCGGGGTTGGGGAGTAAAGAGCAGTACTTC.

This chain joins TRBV28 and TRBJ1-2; a possible D gene is TRBD1 (5 bases). CDR3 size: 13 residues. V lost 7 bases and J lost 8, with 17 bases in between. The germline CDR1 and CDR2 sequences are MDHEN and SYDVKM. This CDR3 is CASTAGQGRGYTF. DNA for the CDR3: TGTGCCAGCACGGCGGGGCAGGGCCGGGGCTACACCTTC.

This chain connects TRBV5-8 to TRBJ2-5, with D perhaps matching TRBD1 (5 bases). This CDR3 comprises 14 residues. In germline, CDR1 is SGHTS, CDR2 YDEGEE. Trimming took 6 bases from V and 1 from J, leaving 13 bases between them. CDR3 sequence: CASNKGATQETQYF. CDR3 sequence (DNA): TGTGCCAGCAACAAAGGGGCCACCCAAGAGACCCAGTACTTC.

The chain recombines TRBV5-1 with TRBJ2-2; TRBD2 might be the D (5 bases). The CDR3 is 16 residues long. V was shortened by 0 bases and J by 0 bases, with 9 bases between the two germline ends. Per germline, CDR1 SGHRS and CDR2 YFSETQ. In DNA form, the CDR3 reads TGCGCCAGCAGCTTGGTGGGTAGCGCGAACACCGGGGAGCTGTTTTTT. It specifies CASSLVGSANTGELFF.

The CDR3 nucleotides read TGTGCCACGGCCGGGACAGGGAGAACTGAAGCTTTCTTT. It yields the protein CATAGTGRTEAFF. The rearrangement uses TRBV15 and TRBJ1-1; 9 bases map to TRBD1. V dropped 9 bases and J dropped 5; count of bases not matched to a gene: 7. The CDR3 is 13 residues long. The germline CDR1 and CDR2 sequences are LNHNV and YYDKDF (reference sequence).

The chain joins TRBV28 to TRBJ2-7; D is perhaps TRBD2 (6 bases). Germline V gene data show CDR1 as MDHEN and CDR2 as SYDVKM. V was clipped by 7 bases and J by 2 bases, with 15 bases between them. This CDR3 has 14 residues. The CDR3 spells CASITPGVTYEQYF. Written as DNA, the CDR3 is TGTGCCAGCATAACTCCGGGGGTAACCTACGAGCAGTACTTC.

The rearrangement links TRBV12-5 to TRBJ1-4; 7 bases map to TRBD1. The germline V gene has CDR1 LGHNT and CDR2 FRNRAP. The CDR3 extends over 15 amino acids. The junction had 8 bases not matched to a gene; V was cut back by 2 bases and J by 8 bases. In nucleotides, the CDR3 is TGTGCTAGTGGTTTGTCTAAGACAGGGAGCGAAAAACTGTTTTTT. This codes for CASGLSKTGSEKLFF.

The chain uses TRBV29-1 and TRBJ2-7, with TRBD2 as a possible D gene (6 bases). V dropped 4 bases and J dropped 5 bases, with 12 bases sitting between them. Looked up from germline, CDR1 is SQVTM and CDR2 is ANQGSEA. CDR3 length equals 12 residues. This CDR3 is CSVGGDRNEQYF. As DNA, the CDR3 is TGCAGCGTTGGGGGGGATCGGAACGAGCAGTACTTC.

The chain recombines TRBV30 with TRBJ1-1; TRBD1 is a possible D gene (6 bases). The CDR3 extends over 11 amino acids. Germline V CDR1 and CDR2: GTSNPN, SVGIG (reference sequence). Trimming removed 2 bases from V and 5 bases from J, with 6 bases in between. As DNA, the CDR3 is TGTGCCTGGAGTCAGGGGACTGAAGCTTTCTTT. This encodes CAWSQGTEAFF. Based on the CDR3 plus reference TRBV30 and TRBJ1-1, the full variable domain is SQTIHQWPATLVQPVGSPLSLECTVEGTSNPNLYWYRQAAGRGLQLLFYSVGIGQISSEVPQNLSASRPQDRQFILSSKKLLLSDSGFYLCAWSQGTEAFFGQGTRLTVV.

The V and J genes are TRBV10-1 and TRBJ1-6; possibly TRBD1 for D (5 bases). Trimming pared 6 bases from V and 9 bases from J, leaving 15 bases between. Germline loops: CDR1 WNHNN, CDR2 SYGVQD (reference sequence). The CDR3 contains 14 residues. In DNA, the CDR3 is TGCGCCAGCAGAACGCGGGACTTTAGTTCACCCCTCCACTTT. Translation gives CASRTRDFSSPLHF.

The DNA of the CDR3 is TGTGCCAGCAGCGGACCGGGACAGGGGCATCAGCCCCAGCATTTT. Translating gives CASSGPGQGHQPQHF. The chain employs TRBV5-6 and TRBJ1-5; 10 bases align to TRBD1. Germline V gene sequence: CDR1 SGHDT, CDR2 YYEEEE. V lost 4 bases, J lost 5 bases, and 6 bases stayed unmatched. The CDR3 consists of 15 residues.

Remarks on this clone: A junction end diverges from the germline sequence, so it may reflect a read error. The CDR3 DNA reads TGCAGCGTTGAAGAGGCAAGCGGGGCGACAGCTACGCAGTATTTT. As protein: CSVEEASGATATQYF. J is TRBJ2-3 and V is TRBV29-1; 7 positions agree with TRBD2. Germline CDR1 reads SQVTM; CDR2 reads ANQGSEA. The CDR3 runs to 15 residues.

CDR3 DNA sequence: TGTGCCAGCAGCTTGGGTGGTTGGGCCCAAGAGACCCAGTACTTC. Protein product: CASSLGGWAQETQYF. The rearrangement uses TRBV5-8 and TRBJ2-5; D gene ambiguous. Germline V CDR1 and CDR2: SGHTS, YDEGEE. V lost 0 bases and J 1 base, leaving 10 bases between the germline ends. The CDR3 is made up of 15 amino acids.

The rearrangement uses TRBV4-3 and TRBJ1-5; the D is unclear. V was clipped by 0 bases and J by 0 bases, with 12 bases between them. CDR1 LGHNA and CDR2 YSLEER come from the germline V gene. This CDR3 has 17 residues. This CDR3 reads CASSQEWTGYSNQPQHF. The CDR3 nucleotides read TGCGCCAGCAGCCAAGAATGGACGGGGTATAGCAATCAGCCCCAGCATTTT.